These 13 T cell receptor beta chains originate from one sample sequenced in a study of blood T cell repertoires in COVID-19. Profiling relied on immunoSEQ multiplex PCR, and the TCRdb table lists in-frame clones only, not all of them. Among approximately 240,000 clones listed, 70% to 90% were seen once. The specimen sequenced was peripheral blood. Receptor source: a woman in her late teens or twenties who had recovered from COVID-19.

CDR3 sequence: CASSQEGSGSRETQYF. The CDR3 region has the DNA TGCGCCAGCAGCCAAGAAGGTAGCGGGTCTCGGGAGACCCAGTACTTC. The rearrangement uses TRBV4-1 and TRBJ2-5; 7 bases map to TRBD2. CDR3 length: 16 amino acids. V lost 0 bases to trimming and J lost 5 bases; unmatched junction nucleotides: 9. Germline V CDR1 and CDR2: MGHRA, YSYEKL.

This sequence joins TRBV7-9 and TRBJ1-5, with D possibly matching TRBD1 (6 bases). CDR1 SEHNR and CDR2 FQNEAQ come from the germline V gene (reference sequence). This CDR3 has 17 amino acids. With 5 bases removed from V and 3 bases from J, the gap between germline ends came to 20 bases. CDR3 sequence reads: CASSITAGGLFNQPQHF. The CDR3 region has the DNA TGTGCCAGCAGCATTACTGCTGGGGGCCTCTTCAATCAGCCCCAGCATTTT.

The gene calls are TRBV7-3 and TRBJ1-1, with D perhaps TRBD1 (5 bases). This CDR3 comprises 14 residues. The V and J ends lost 8 bases and 5 bases respectively, with 18 bases between them. The germline CDR1 and CDR2 sequences are SGHTA and FQGTGA. CDR3 residues: CASAAAGRGTEAFF. CDR3 in DNA: TGTGCCAGCGCGGCAGCAGGGAGGGGAACTGAAGCTTTCTTT.

The V and J genes are TRBV18 and TRBJ1-2, with TRBD1 identical over 9 bases. This CDR3 is built from 14 residues. The V segment lost 4 bases and the J segment 8 bases; nucleotides outside the gene matches: 8. Per germline, CDR1 KGHSH and CDR2 LQKENI. The chain's CDR3 is CASSLDRGVGGYTF. CDR3 DNA: TGTGCCAGCTCACTTGACAGGGGGGTCGGCGGCTACACCTTC. The full variable domain, its missing parts supplied by reference TRBV18 and TRBJ1-2, is NAGVMQNPRHLVRRRGQEARLRCSPMKGHSHVYWYRQLPEEGLKFMVYLQKENIIDESGMPKERFSAEFPKEGPSILRIQQVVRGDSAAYFCASSLDRGVGGYTFGSGTRLTVV.

Written as DNA, the CDR3 is TGTGCCAGCAGTCGAACTAGTCCGAGCACAGATACGCAGTATTTT. Translation: CASSRTSPSTDTQYF. This chain links TRBV3-1 (or the pseudogene TRBV3-2) with TRBJ2-3; a possible D gene is TRBD2 (5 bases). The CDR3 has 15 amino acids. V was cut by 6 bases and J by 0 bases, with 13 bases left in between. Germline V CDR1 and CDR2: LGHDT, YNNKEL (reference sequence).

This clone was observed a handful of times. The chain carries TRBV2 and TRBJ1-3; 7 positions agree with TRBD1. CDR1 and CDR2 from the germline V gene are SNHLY and FYNNEI. The ends lost 4 bases at V and 8 bases at J; junction bases unmatched: 8. This CDR3 region has 14 residues. This chain's CDR3 is CASSVAGGLDTIYF. In nucleotides, the CDR3 is TGTGCCAGCAGTGTGGCAGGGGGGTTAGACACCATATATTTT.

The chain joins TRBV19 to TRBJ2-1, with 9 bases fitting TRBD2. From germline, CDR1 is LNHDA and CDR2 SQIVND (reference sequence). Losses at the gene ends were 4 bases for V and 4 bases for J; bases not matched to a gene: 2. The CDR3 sequence is 14 residues long. Here the CDR3 reads CASSTAGGYNEQFF. CDR3 DNA sequence: TGTGCCAGTAGTACCGCGGGAGGGTACAATGAGCAGTTCTTC.

The rearrangement joins TRBV5-1 to TRBJ1-1; 10 nucleotides match TRBD1. Germline V gene lookup returns CDR1 SGHRS and CDR2 YFSETQ. Germline trimming cut 4 bases from V and 0 bases from J; bases unmatched to any gene: 3. This CDR3 region has 15 residues. CDR3 in DNA: TGCGCCAGCAGCCCAGACAGGGGGCTGAACACTGAAGCTTTCTTT. This codes for CASSPDRGLNTEAFF.

This clone was seen a few times. The CDR3 DNA sequence: TGCGCCAGCAGCTTGGCCAGTGGAAGGGGGCGCTTACGTGACTATGGCTACACCTTC. It translates to CASSLASGRGRLRDYGYTF. The J gene is TRBJ1-2, the V gene TRBV5-1; 7 nucleotides agree with TRBD1. This CDR3 region has 19 residues. J gave up 3 bases and V 0 bases, and 17 bases lay outside the gene matches. In germline, CDR1 is SGHRS, CDR2 YFSETQ.

The chain links TRBV23-1 to TRBJ1-4, with a tentative D call TRBD1 (5 bases). TRBV23-1 is assigned to the ORF class and has an uncertain function. This CDR3 spans 15 amino acids. V lost 3 bases to trimming and J lost 10 bases, with 18 bases between them. The DNA for the CDR3 is TGCGCCAGCAGTCATCGGTTGGGGCCCACGACAAAACTGTTTTTT. The encoded protein is CASSHRLGPTTKLFF.

In this sample, this clone turned up once. This rearrangement joins TRBV11-2 to TRBJ2-7, with a tentative D call TRBD1 (5 bases). CDR1 is SGHAT, CDR2 FQNNGV, per germline. The CDR3 loop spans 13 amino acids. The V end lost 5 bases, the J end lost 0 bases, and 8 bases lay between the germline ends. DNA for the CDR3: TGTGCCAGCAGCACAGGAAACTCCTACGAGCAGTACTTC. Translation: CASSTGNSYEQYF.

The chain carries TRBV5-1 and TRBJ2-7; 7 positions agree with TRBD1. CDR3 length: 14 residues. V was pared by 4 bases and J by 3 bases, with 7 bases of the junction left unmatched. The germline V gene encodes CDR1 SGHRS and CDR2 YFSETQ. The chain's CDR3 is CASSPGQQNYEQYF. The CDR3 DNA follows: TGCGCCAGCAGCCCGGGACAGCAAAACTACGAGCAGTACTTC.

This rearrangement joins TRBV10-3 to TRBJ1-6; TRBD1 might be the D (5 bases). The CDR3 has 16 residues. V shed 5 bases and J shed 7 bases, with 18 bases lying between them. CDR1 ENHRY and CDR2 SYGVKD come from the germline V gene. DNA of the CDR3: TGTGCCATCAGTCTGTCGACAGCCCCCGGCAATTCACCCCTCCACTTT. It codes for CAISLSTAPGNSPLHF.